This is a list of T cell receptor beta chains from one sample in a study of OX40 agonist ivuxolimab in advanced cancers. Profiling relied on immunoSEQ multiplex PCR, and the TCRdb table lists in-frame clones only, not all of them. The sample includes 20,000 or so clones, around 80% of them seen just once. The material was CD4+ or CD8+ T cells sorted from blood, obtained in a trial of the OX40 agonist ivuxolimab. The receptors shown here come from an adult with an advanced solid tumor such as melanoma, head and neck, liver or kidney cancer. Both conserved end residues are part of each CDR3. Fields, in order: V gene, J gene, clone size, D gene, CDR3 DNA, CDR3 protein. D genes are given only for firm matches. The size entry is marked missing in some rows and otherwise reads once, few, many or a size class.

V gene: TRBV19
J gene: TRBJ2-3
clone size: -
D gene: TRBD1
CDR3 DNA: TGTGCCAGTAGTATCATCGGACAGGTGATCACAGATACGCAGTATTTT
CDR3 protein: CASSIIGQVITDTQYF

V gene: TRBV5-8
J gene: TRBJ2-7
clone size: -
D gene: -
CDR3 DNA: TGTGCCAGCAGCTTGCCCCACATGTCCTACGAGCAGTACTTC
CDR3 protein: CASSLPHMSYEQYF

V gene: TRBV21-1
J gene: TRBJ2-1
clone size: -
D gene: -
CDR3 DNA: TGTGCCAGCAGAATTGCCTACTCCTACAATGAGCAGTTCTTC
CDR3 protein: CASRIAYSYNEQFF

V gene: TRBV7-9
J gene: TRBJ2-1
clone size: -
D gene: -
CDR3 DNA: TGTGCCAGCACCCTAGTCAATGAGCAGTTCTTC
CDR3 protein: CASTLVNEQFF

V gene: TRBV4-3
J gene: TRBJ2-2
clone size: -
D gene: -
CDR3 DNA: TGCGCCAGCAGCCAAGACGGCAGCACCGGGGAGCTGTTTTTT
CDR3 protein: CASSQDGSTGELFF

V gene: TRBV6-1
J gene: TRBJ2-7
clone size: -
D gene: -
CDR3 DNA: TGTGCCAGCAGTGAATGGAGCGTCGACGAGCAGTACTTC
CDR3 protein: CASSEWSVDEQYF

V gene: TRBV27
J gene: TRBJ2-1
clone size: -
D gene: -
CDR3 DNA: TGTGCCAGCAGTTTATCCACCTACAATGAGCAGTTCTTC
CDR3 protein: CASSLSTYNEQFF

V gene: TRBV19
J gene: TRBJ2-7
clone size: once
D gene: TRBD1
CDR3 DNA: TGTGCCAGTAGTATATCGACAGGGATCCCCTACGAGCAGTACTTC
CDR3 protein: CASSISTGIPYEQYF

V gene: TRBV5-8
J gene: TRBJ2-7
clone size: -
D gene: -
CDR3 DNA: TGTGCCAGCAGTTATGCCTTCTACGAGCAGTACTTC
CDR3 protein: CASSYAFYEQYF

V gene: TRBV4-3
J gene: TRBJ1-5
clone size: -
D gene: -
CDR3 DNA: TGCGCCAGCAGCCAAGATTTAGGTAATCAGCCCCAGCATTTT
CDR3 protein: CASSQDLGNQPQHF

V gene: TRBV27
J gene: TRBJ2-7
clone size: -
D gene: -
CDR3 DNA: TGTGCCAGCAGTTTTCGGTACTCCTACGAGCAGTACTTC
CDR3 protein: CASSFRYSYEQYF

V gene: TRBV9
J gene: TRBJ2-7
clone size: -
D gene: -
CDR3 DNA: TGTGCCAGCAGCGTAGGTGGGACATTCTCCTACGAGCAGTACTTC
CDR3 protein: CASSVGGTFSYEQYF

V gene: TRBV27
J gene: TRBJ2-1
clone size: -
D gene: -
CDR3 DNA: TGTGCCAGCAGTTTAGGGAGAAACAATGAGCAGTTCTTC
CDR3 protein: CASSLGRNNEQFF

V gene: TRBV28
J gene: TRBJ2-3
clone size: -
D gene: -
CDR3 DNA: TGTGCCAGCAGAAGACAAGGGAGTTCTAGCACAGATACGCAGTATTTT
CDR3 protein: CASRRQGSSSTDTQYF

V gene: TRBV19
J gene: TRBJ2-5
clone size: -
D gene: TRBD1
CDR3 DNA: TGTGCCAGTAGTATCCGGACAGGGGGGTACGGAGAGACCCAGTACTTC
CDR3 protein: CASSIRTGGYGETQYF

V gene: TRBV7-9
J gene: TRBJ1-4
clone size: -
D gene: -
CDR3 DNA: TGTGCCAGCAGCTTAGTCGAGCCACGGCTCGCAACTAATGAAAAACTGTTTTTT
CDR3 protein: CASSLVEPRLATNEKLFF

V gene: TRBV7-2
J gene: TRBJ2-1
clone size: once
D gene: -
CDR3 DNA: TGTGCCAGCAGCTTCGAGGGTCAGGTTTACGATGAGCAGTTCTTC
CDR3 protein: CASSFEGQVYDEQFF